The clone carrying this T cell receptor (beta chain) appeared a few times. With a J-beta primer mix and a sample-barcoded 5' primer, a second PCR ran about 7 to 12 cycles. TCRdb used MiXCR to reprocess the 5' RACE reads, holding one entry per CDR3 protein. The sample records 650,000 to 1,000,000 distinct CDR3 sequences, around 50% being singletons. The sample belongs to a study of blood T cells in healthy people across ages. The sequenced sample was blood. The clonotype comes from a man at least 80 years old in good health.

The DNA for the CDR3 is TGTGCCACCAGTGAAACCGGGACAGGTATAAAGACCCAGTACTTC. This codes for CATSETGTGIKTQYF. The rearrangement links TRBV24-1 to TRBJ2-5, with 8 bases lining up with TRBD1. The germline CDR1 and CDR2 sequences are KGHDR and SFDVKD. Trimming removed 4 bases from V and 6 bases from J; junction bases left unmatched: 9. CDR3 length: 15 residues.